The 20 T cell receptor beta chains presented below share a single source sample, sequenced in a study of cytomegalovirus exposure and HLA in healthy donors. TCRdb keeps only in-frame clones here, not all; method: immunoSEQ multiplex PCR. The table lists 120,000 or so clones, 88% of them singletons. Sample: PBMCs. Every receptor here comes from a man aged 18 to 30 in good health and CMV-seronegative.

The chain links TRBV6-6 to TRBJ2-3, with TRBD1 matching over 8 bases. Trimming at V came to 0 bases and at J to 2 bases, leaving 4 bases not matched to a gene. Germline lookup yields CDR1 MNHNY and CDR2 SVGAGI (reference sequence). The CDR3 spans 16 residues. The chain's CDR3 is CASSYSRTGNTDTQYF. In DNA, the CDR3 is TGTGCCAGCAGTTACTCAAGGACAGGGAACACAGATACGCAGTATTTT.

The V gene is TRBV6-5, the J gene TRBJ2-1, with TRBD1 matching 8 bases. This CDR3 is built from 16 residues. Germline V gene sequence: CDR1 MNHEY, CDR2 SVGAGI. Trimming at V came to 4 bases and at J to 2 bases, leaving 7 bases not matched to a gene. The CDR3 reads CASSLGTGKTYNEQFF. The DNA of the CDR3 is TGTGCCAGCAGTTTAGGGACAGGAAAAACCTACAATGAGCAGTTCTTC.

The chain uses TRBV5-4 and TRBJ2-7, with 7 bases lining up with TRBD1. Germline V lookup: CDR1 SGHNT, CDR2 YYREEE (reference sequence). After removal of 4 bases from V and 1 base from J, the junction contained 8 bases not matched to a gene. The CDR3 is 15 residues long. CDR3 in DNA: TGTGCCAGCAGCCCAGGGACAGAATTGTCCTACGAGCAGTACTTC. Amino acid sequence: CASSPGTELSYEQYF.

V and J are TRBV6-5 and TRBJ2-1, with TRBD1 matching 7 bases. CDR3 length: 16 amino acids. Losses at the gene ends were 0 bases for V and 6 bases for J; bases not matched to a gene: 8. The germline V gene encodes CDR1 MNHEY and CDR2 SVGAGI. The CDR3 DNA is TGTGCCAGCAGTTACTCGATACAGGGGTCCCCCAATGAGCAGTTCTTC. This encodes CASSYSIQGSPNEQFF.

In nucleotides, the CDR3 is TGTGCCAGCTCACCACCAGTGGCGAACACTGAAGCTTTCTTT. Its translation is CASSPPVANTEAFF. The chain recombines TRBV18 with TRBJ1-1; D is ambiguous. The CDR3 is 14 residues long. In germline, CDR1 is KGHSH, CDR2 LQKENI. With 0 bases removed from V and 1 base from J, the gap between germline ends came to 6 bases.

V is TRBV4-1 and J is TRBJ1-3, with D maybe TRBD1 (6 bases). This CDR3 has 17 residues. V lost 2 bases, J lost 2 bases, and 16 bases lay in between. Germline V gene lookup returns CDR1 MGHRA and CDR2 YSYEKL. In DNA form, the CDR3 reads TGCGCCAGCAGCCAATTTTCAACCGGGACACCTGGAAACACCATATATTTT. Protein product: CASSQFSTGTPGNTIYF.

The chain joins TRBV30 to TRBJ1-2; maybe TRBD1 (6 bases). CDR1 is GTSNPN, CDR2 SVGIG, per germline (reference sequence). This CDR3 comprises 13 residues. The V end was cut by 2 bases, the J end by 3 bases, with 10 bases between. The CDR3 coding sequence is TGTGCCTGGAGTACAGGGAACGACTATGGCTACACCTTC. Its translation is CAWSTGNDYGYTF.

The chain links TRBV7-2 to TRBJ1-6, with a possible D match to TRBD1 (6 bases). This CDR3 has 16 residues. With 8 bases removed from V and 3 bases from J, the gap between germline ends came to 17 bases. Looked up from germline, CDR1 is SGHTA and CDR2 is FQGNSA. The CDR3 protein is CASLALSGDYNSPLHF. CDR3 nucleotide sequence: TGTGCCAGCTTAGCTTTGTCAGGGGACTATAATTCACCCCTCCACTTT.

The chain links TRBV5-1 to TRBJ1-6; TRBD1 matches 8 bases. This CDR3 has 16 amino acids. CDR1 is SGHRS and CDR2 is YFSETQ in the germline V gene. Germline trimming cut 0 bases from V and 6 bases from J; bases unmatched to any gene: 5. CDR3 region: CASSLVPGQANSPLHF. CDR3 DNA sequence: TGCGCCAGCAGCTTGGTACCGGGACAGGCTAATTCACCCCTCCACTTT.

The gene calls are TRBV4-3 and TRBJ2-5; 9 bases line up with TRBD1. J was trimmed by 4 bases and V by 5 bases; bases with no gene match: 5. Germline V gene lookup returns CDR1 LGHNA and CDR2 YSLEER. The CDR3 loop spans 14 amino acids. DNA of the CDR3: TGCGCCAGCAGCAATAGACAGGGGGGAGAGACCCAGTACTTC. Translating gives CASSNRQGGETQYF.

The J gene is TRBJ2-5, the V gene TRBV11-3; 8 nucleotides agree with TRBD2. The length of the CDR3 is 16 residues. V trimming: 3 bases; J trimming: 2 bases; junction bases outside the gene matches: 8. The germline V gene has CDR1 SGHNT and CDR2 YENEEA. The chain's CDR3 is CASSFRLAGTQETQYF. CDR3 sequence (DNA): TGTGCCAGCAGCTTTAGGCTAGCGGGCACACAAGAGACCCAGTACTTC.

Regarding this clone: Other DNA sequences within the sample encode an identical CDR3. The chain recombines TRBV19 with TRBJ2-7; 10 nucleotides line up with TRBD2. This CDR3 comprises 13 residues. Germline V gene sequence: CDR1 LNHDA, CDR2 SQIVND (reference sequence). V lost 5 bases, J lost 3 bases, and 1 base stayed unmatched. The CDR3 coding sequence is TGTGCCAGTAGTTCTAGCGGGAGCTACGAGCAGTACTTC. Protein sequence: CASSSSGSYEQYF.

The rearrangement uses TRBV7-6 and TRBJ1-1; unclear D gene. CDR3 size: 12 residues. CDR1 SGHVS and CDR2 FNYEAQ come from the germline V gene. V was trimmed by 5 bases and J by 7 bases, leaving 11 bases between them. CDR3 residues: CASSPGGGEAFF. The CDR3 DNA is TGTGCCAGCAGCCCGGGTGGCGGTGAAGCTTTCTTT.

The rearrangement links TRBV19 to TRBJ1-4, with D unresolved. CDR1 LNHDA and CDR2 SQIVND come from the germline V gene (reference sequence). The CDR3 extends over 13 amino acids. V was trimmed by 6 bases and J by 10 bases, leaving 15 bases between them. The CDR3 DNA is TGTGCCAGTAGCCTTTCGGGGTGGGGAAAACTGTTTTTT. Its protein is CASSLSGWGKLFF.

The chain uses TRBV28 and TRBJ1-1; 8 positions match TRBD1. CDR3 size: 14 residues. Trimming cost V 5 bases and J 7 bases; bases outside gene matches: 9. Looked up from germline, CDR1 is MDHEN and CDR2 is SYDVKM. Written as DNA, the CDR3 is TGTGCCAGCAGTCTACTGACAGGGGTTGTTGAAGCTTTCTTT. Its translation is CASSLLTGVVEAFF. Looking up the rest from reference TRBV28 and TRBJ1-1 gives the full variable domain: DVKVTQSSRYLVKRTGEKVFLECVQDMDHENMFWYRQDPGLGLRLIYFSYDVKMKEKGDIPEGYSVSREKKERFSLILESASTNQTSMYLCASSLLTGVVEAFFGQGTRLTVV.

The chain couples TRBV4-3 to TRBJ1-2; tentatively, D is TRBD1 (5 bases). This CDR3 is built from 13 residues. CDR1 is LGHNA and CDR2 is YSLEER in the germline V gene. Trimming removed 2 bases at V and 4 bases at J, with 8 bases between. The CDR3 DNA reads as TGCGCCAGCAGCCAAACAGGAGTCTATGGCTACACCTTC. Translating it yields CASSQTGVYGYTF.

This clone has a single count. The chain joins TRBV4-1 to TRBJ1-1; D possibly corresponds to TRBD1 (5 bases). The germline gives CDR1 MGHRA, CDR2 YSYEKL. The CDR3 loop spans 16 amino acids. Trimming cost V 1 base and J 1 base, with 13 bases left between them. Here the CDR3 reads CASSQAVGDSNTEAFF. The CDR3 coding sequence is TGCGCCAGCAGCCAAGCCGTCGGGGACTCGAACACTGAAGCTTTCTTT.

CDR3 sequence: CASSLWAGGGYTF. The CDR3 nucleotides are TGCGCCAGCAGCTTGTGGGCAGGTGGCGGCTACACCTTC. V usage is TRBV5-1 and J usage is TRBJ1-2; D uncertain. Deletions cut 1 base from V and 8 bases from J, with 12 bases between. This CDR3 comprises 13 residues. The germline V gene has CDR1 SGHRS and CDR2 YFSETQ.

The CDR3 protein is CASSEPLGNTEAFF. The CDR3 DNA sequence: TGTGCCAGCAGTGAACCCCTCGGGAACACTGAAGCTTTCTTT. The chain is built from TRBV6-1 and TRBJ1-1; no definite D call. Trimming pared 2 bases from V and 1 base from J, leaving 8 bases between. Germline assignment: CDR1 MNHNS and CDR2 SASEGT. The CDR3 spans 14 residues.

The chain recombines TRBV28 with TRBJ2-7, with D possibly TRBD2 on 6 matching bases. The CDR3 totals 14 residues. The V end was cut by 5 bases, the J end by 1 base, with 12 bases between. CDR1 is MDHEN, CDR2 SYDVKM, per germline. The DNA of the CDR3 is TGTGCCAGCAGTCCCGCCGGGGGATCCTACGAGCAGTACTTC. Encoded protein: CASSPAGGSYEQYF.